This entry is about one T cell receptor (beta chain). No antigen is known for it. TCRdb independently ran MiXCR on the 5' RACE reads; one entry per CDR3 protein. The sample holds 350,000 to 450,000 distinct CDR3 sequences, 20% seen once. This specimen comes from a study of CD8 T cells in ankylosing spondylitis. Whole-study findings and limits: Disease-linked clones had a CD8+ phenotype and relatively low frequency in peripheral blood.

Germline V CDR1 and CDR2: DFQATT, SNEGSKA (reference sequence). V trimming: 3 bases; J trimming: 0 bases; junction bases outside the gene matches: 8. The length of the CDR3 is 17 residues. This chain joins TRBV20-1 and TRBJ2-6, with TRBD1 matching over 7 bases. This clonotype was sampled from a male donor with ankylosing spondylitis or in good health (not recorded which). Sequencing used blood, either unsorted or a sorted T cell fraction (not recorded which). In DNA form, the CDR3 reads TGCAGTGCTAGTGCTCAGGGGGAACACTCTGGGGCCAACGTCCTGACTTTC. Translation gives CSASAQGEHSGANVLTF.